A single T cell receptor beta chain is shown here with its context. The antigen remains unidentified. Mismatch with germline at one junction end may stem from a read error. The sample is drawn from a study of tumor-infiltrating lymphocytes in primary liver carcinoma. Reverse transcription of around 500 ng total RNA with a constant-region primer produced TCR beta cDNA. Three nested multiplex PCR rounds, a slightly modified ARM-PCR, produced the libraries for TCR beta. A single record per CDR3 protein comes from TCRdb applying MiXCR to the multiplex PCR reads. This sample has about 21,000 distinct CDR3 sequences, with approximately 70% found just once. Both RNA and DNA were isolated together from about 20-30 mg of bulk tissue that had not been sorted. The patients presented with primary liver carcinoma, which was managed through surgical resection. All tumor specimens exceeded 90% viable tumor cells.

Regarding the study as a whole: When set against blood, tumors had a significantly higher top-250-clone fraction (p = 0.039).

This receptor was identified in a middle-aged man with primary liver carcinoma and hepatitis B virus infection. Sequences were obtained from liver tumor tissue from sampling region 1. Noted subset: tumor region T1, superior pole.

CDR3 nucleotide sequence: TGTGCCAGCAGCTTAGAGCTCCTACTGGGAATGAATGAGCAGTCCTTC. This gives the protein CASSLELLLGMNEQSF. The chain carries TRBV11-2 and TRBJ2-1; no clear D gene. The CDR3 runs to 16 residues. From germline, CDR1 is SGHAT and CDR2 FQNNGV.